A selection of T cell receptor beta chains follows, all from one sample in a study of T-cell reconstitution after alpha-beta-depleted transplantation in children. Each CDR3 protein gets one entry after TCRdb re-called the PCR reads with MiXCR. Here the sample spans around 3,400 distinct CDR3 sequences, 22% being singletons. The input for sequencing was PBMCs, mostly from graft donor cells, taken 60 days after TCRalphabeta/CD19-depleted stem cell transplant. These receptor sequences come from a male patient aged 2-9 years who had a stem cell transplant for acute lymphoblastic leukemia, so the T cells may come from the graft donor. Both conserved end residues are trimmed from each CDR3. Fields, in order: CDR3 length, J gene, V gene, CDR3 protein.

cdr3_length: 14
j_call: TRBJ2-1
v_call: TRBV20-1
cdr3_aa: SASSASGRSYNEQF

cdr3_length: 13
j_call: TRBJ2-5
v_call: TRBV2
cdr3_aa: ASILRDRTRETQY

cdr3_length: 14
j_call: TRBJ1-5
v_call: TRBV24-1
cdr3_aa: GASDFNDRGYQPQH

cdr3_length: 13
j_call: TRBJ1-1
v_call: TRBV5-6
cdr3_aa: ASSLGDTGNTEAF

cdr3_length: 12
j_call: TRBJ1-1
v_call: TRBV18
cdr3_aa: ASSPRGVNTEAF

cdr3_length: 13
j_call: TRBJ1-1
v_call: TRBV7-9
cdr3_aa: ASSGMTALNTEAF

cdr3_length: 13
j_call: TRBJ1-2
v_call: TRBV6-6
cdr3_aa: ASTRGGTANYGYT

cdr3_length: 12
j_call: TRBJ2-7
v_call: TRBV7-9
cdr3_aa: ASSPAGRTYEQY

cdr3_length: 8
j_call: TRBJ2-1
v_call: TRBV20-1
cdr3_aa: SAQYNEQF

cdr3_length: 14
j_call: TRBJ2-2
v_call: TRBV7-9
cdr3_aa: ASSTTTSRNTGELF

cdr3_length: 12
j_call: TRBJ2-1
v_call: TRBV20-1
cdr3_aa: SARGGSSYNEQF

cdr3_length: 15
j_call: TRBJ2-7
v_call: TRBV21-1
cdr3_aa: ASSKYPHEEAPYEQY

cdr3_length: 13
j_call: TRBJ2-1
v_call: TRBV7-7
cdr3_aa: ASSLDGGSYNEQF

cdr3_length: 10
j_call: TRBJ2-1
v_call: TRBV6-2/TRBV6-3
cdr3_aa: ASRRPLDEQF

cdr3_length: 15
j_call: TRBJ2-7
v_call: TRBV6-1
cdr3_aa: ASSPPRGISISYEQY

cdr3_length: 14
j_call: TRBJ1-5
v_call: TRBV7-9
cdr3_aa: ASSSVGQGRNQPQH

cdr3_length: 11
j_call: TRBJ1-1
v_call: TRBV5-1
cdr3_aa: ASRGATNTEAF

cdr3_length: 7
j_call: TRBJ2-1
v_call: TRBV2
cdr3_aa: ASLPGQF

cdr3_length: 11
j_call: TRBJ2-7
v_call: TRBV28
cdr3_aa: ASTHPASYEQY

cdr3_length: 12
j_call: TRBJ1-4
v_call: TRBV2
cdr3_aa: ASSEARSREKLF

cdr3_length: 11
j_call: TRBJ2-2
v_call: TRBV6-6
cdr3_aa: ASSTVSTGELF

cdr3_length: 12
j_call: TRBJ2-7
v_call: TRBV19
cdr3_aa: ASSIRGLPYEQY

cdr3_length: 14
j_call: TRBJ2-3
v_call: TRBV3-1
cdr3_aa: ASSQEGVPSTDTQY

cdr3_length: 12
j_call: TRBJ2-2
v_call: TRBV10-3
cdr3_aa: AISPGQDAGELF

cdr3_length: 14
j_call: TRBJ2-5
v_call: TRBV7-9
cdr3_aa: ASSQGLAGAQETQY

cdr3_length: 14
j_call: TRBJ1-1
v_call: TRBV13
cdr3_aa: ASSWTGQKADTEAF

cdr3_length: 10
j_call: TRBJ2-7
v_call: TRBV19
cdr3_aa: ASSMGGYEQY

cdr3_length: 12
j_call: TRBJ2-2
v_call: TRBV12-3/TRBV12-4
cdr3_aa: ASSLGLRTGELF

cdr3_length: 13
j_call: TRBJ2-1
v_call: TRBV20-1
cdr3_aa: SASPSSGSPSEQF

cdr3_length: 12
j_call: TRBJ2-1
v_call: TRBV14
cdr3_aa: ASSRFPGPNEQF

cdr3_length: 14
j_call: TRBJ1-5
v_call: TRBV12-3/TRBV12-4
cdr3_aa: ASSSRTGLRCQPQH

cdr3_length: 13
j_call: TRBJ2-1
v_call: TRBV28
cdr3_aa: ASSPVPSSYNEQF

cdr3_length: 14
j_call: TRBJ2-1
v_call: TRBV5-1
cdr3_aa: ASSLPGLAELNEQF

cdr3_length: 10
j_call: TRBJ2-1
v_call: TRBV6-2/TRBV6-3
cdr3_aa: ASFQGISEQF

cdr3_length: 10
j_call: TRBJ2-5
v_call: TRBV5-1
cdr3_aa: ASSLVRETQY

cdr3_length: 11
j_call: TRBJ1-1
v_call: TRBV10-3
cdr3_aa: AISEGQGARAF

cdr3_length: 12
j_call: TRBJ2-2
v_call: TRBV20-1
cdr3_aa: SARDQKGAGELF

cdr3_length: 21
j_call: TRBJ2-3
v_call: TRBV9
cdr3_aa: ASSVDPSVMGTGFGWGTDTQY

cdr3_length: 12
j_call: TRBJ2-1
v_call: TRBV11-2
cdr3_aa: ASSLRSSYNEQF

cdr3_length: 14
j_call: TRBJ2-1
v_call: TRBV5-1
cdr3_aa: ASSSTYYPSYNEQF

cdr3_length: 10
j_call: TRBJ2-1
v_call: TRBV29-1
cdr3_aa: SAAVSYNEQF

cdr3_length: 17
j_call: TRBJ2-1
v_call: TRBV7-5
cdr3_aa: GSVPAAKIRGIPSNEQF

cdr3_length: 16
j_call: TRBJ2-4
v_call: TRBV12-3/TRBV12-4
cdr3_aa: ACSLALTGVRAKNIQY

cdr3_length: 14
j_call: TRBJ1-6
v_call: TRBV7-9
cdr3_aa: ASSLSSGLINSPLH

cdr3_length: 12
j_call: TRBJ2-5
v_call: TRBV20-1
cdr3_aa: SATAPVGKETQY

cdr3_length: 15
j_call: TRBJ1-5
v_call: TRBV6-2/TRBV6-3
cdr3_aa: ASSYPDRGRANQPQH

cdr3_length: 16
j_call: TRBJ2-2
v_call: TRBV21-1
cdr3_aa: ASSKTETRGPNTGELF

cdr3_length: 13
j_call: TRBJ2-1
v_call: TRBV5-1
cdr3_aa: ASSLVGGSYNEQF

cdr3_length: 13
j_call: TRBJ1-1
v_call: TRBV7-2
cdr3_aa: ASRTGAHGGTEAF